The 16 T cell receptor beta chains below come from one sample, sequenced in a study of CD4 T cells in relation to SARS-CoV-2 and coronaviruses. Their target antigens are unknown. The unexposed donors gave CD4+ T cells in about 2011-2019, prior to COVID-19. CD4+ T cells were isolated from the cells after roughly 11 days of culture. The method was immunoSEQ multiplex PCR; TCRdb's version includes in-frame clones alone and lacks a portion of them. Of 15,000 or so clones listed, 82% are singletons. The material sequenced was CD4+ T cells from PBMCs, cultured in vitro. These receptors all come from a human donor in good health.

V is TRBV11-2 and J is TRBJ2-3; TRBD2 aligns across 7 bases. The V and J ends lost 4 bases and 5 bases, in that order; junction bases with no gene match: 21. The CDR3 is made up of 19 amino acids. The germline V gene encodes CDR1 SGHAT and CDR2 FQNNGV. CDR3 sequence: CASSWGGVVAVNTKDTQYF. CDR3 nucleotide sequence: TGTGCCAGCAGCTGGGGGGGGGTGGTGGCAGTCAATACTAAAGATACGCAGTATTTT.

The chain has TRBV5-5 and TRBJ2-3; no definite D call. This CDR3 is built from 13 residues. V was trimmed by 1 base and J by 2 bases, leaving 5 bases between them. Germline V gene lookup returns CDR1 SGHKS and CDR2 YYEKEE (reference sequence). CDR3 nucleotide sequence: TGTGCCAGCAGCTTGTGGACCACAGATACGCAGTATTTT. Amino acid sequence: CASSLWTTDTQYF.

The chain recombines TRBV11-2 with TRBJ2-5; 7 bases align to TRBD2. Germline trimming cut 4 bases from V and 2 bases from J; bases unmatched to any gene: 4. Germline loops: CDR1 SGHAT, CDR2 FQNNGV. The CDR3 has 14 amino acids. DNA for the CDR3: TGTGCCAGCAGCTCACGGGGAGGGCAAGAGACCCAGTACTTC. Its translation: CASSSRGGQETQYF.

The chain employs TRBV19 and TRBJ2-7; 8 positions match TRBD1. The trim removed 5 bases at V and 3 bases at J, leaving 6 bases unmatched. The CDR3 is 14 residues long. Germline CDR1 and CDR2: LNHDA and SQIVND (reference sequence). In nucleotides, the CDR3 is TGTGCCAGTAGTGGATGGGACAGGATCTACGAGCAGTACTTC. The encoded protein is CASSGWDRIYEQYF.

The rearrangement uses TRBV5-1 and TRBJ2-6; either TRBD1 or TRBD2 may supply D (6 bases each). CDR1 is SGHRS, CDR2 YFSETQ, per germline. The CDR3 runs 17 residues. V lost 4 bases, J lost 0 bases, and 14 bases lay in between. CDR3 in DNA: TGCGCCAGCAGCCAGGGGAGGACGGACTCTGGGGCCAACGTCCTGACTTTC. Translation gives CASSQGRTDSGANVLTF.

The chain employs TRBV27 and TRBJ2-7; tentatively, D is TRBD2 (5 bases). This CDR3 region has 11 residues. The V gene's germline CDR1 is MNHEY and CDR2 SMNVEV (reference sequence). Trimming stripped 7 bases from V and 5 bases from J, with 9 bases between. The DNA of the CDR3 is TGTGCCAGCACCGACTACAACGAGCAGTACTTC. The encoded protein is CASTDYNEQYF.

This clone was counted once. This rearrangement joins TRBV9 to TRBJ2-1; TRBD2 matches at 13 bases. The V gene end was trimmed by 2 bases and the J gene end by 10 bases; junction bases not matched to a gene: 6. This CDR3 is built from 15 residues. Germline V CDR1 and CDR2: SGDLS, YYNGEE. CDR3 protein: CASSVRTSGGGEQFF. The CDR3 bases are TGTGCCAGCAGCGTCAGGACTAGCGGGGGAGGGGAGCAGTTCTTC.

The rearrangement uses TRBV27 and TRBJ1-6; D uncertain. Germline V gene data show CDR1 as MNHEY and CDR2 as SMNVEV (reference sequence). V lost 3 bases and J 0 bases, leaving 12 bases between the germline ends. The CDR3 is 17 amino acids. The CDR3 DNA reads as TGTGCCAGCAGTTTTGCCAGGTCTAGCTCCTATAATTCACCCCTCCACTTT. It is translated as CASSFARSSSYNSPLHF.

This chain connects TRBV7-8 to TRBJ1-6, with D possibly matching TRBD1 (5 bases). This CDR3 is 14 amino acids long. V dropped 2 bases and J dropped 10 bases, with 12 bases sitting between them. In germline, CDR1 is SGHVS, CDR2 FQNEAQ. The CDR3 loop reads CASSLSPRGSPLHF. The CDR3 DNA is TGTGCCAGCAGCTTATCCCCGCGGGGGTCACCCCTCCACTTT.

Here the CDR3 DNA reads TGTGCCAGCAGCTTATACCAACAGGGAGGAGCTGGCTACACCTTC. This sequence encodes CASSLYQQGGAGYTF. The chain employs TRBV5-8 and TRBJ1-2; D is perhaps TRBD1 (6 bases). The CDR3 is 15 residues long. Germline V gives CDR1 SGHTS, CDR2 YDEGEE. Trimming removed 2 bases at V and 7 bases at J, with 18 bases between.

V usage is TRBV19 and J usage is TRBJ1-2; TRBD1 is a possible D gene (5 bases). V lost 3 bases to trimming and J lost 6 bases, with 11 bases between them. The CDR3 length is 13 residues. Germline-derived CDR1 and CDR2 are LNHDA and SQIVND (reference sequence). CDR3: CASSIRGIHGYTF. The CDR3 DNA reads TGTGCCAGTAGTATTCGGGGGATCCATGGCTACACCTTC.

The CDR3 DNA sequence: TGTGCCAGCGAAGAGCGCACCACCTACAATGAGCAGTTCTTC. It specifies CASEERTTYNEQFF. V gene TRBV7-9 combines with J gene TRBJ2-1; no clear D gene. Deletions cut 8 bases from V and 2 bases from J, with 13 bases between. CDR1 and CDR2 (germline): SEHNR, FQNEAQ (reference sequence). The CDR3 has 14 residues.

The genes are TRBV19 and TRBJ2-1; 7 nucleotides align to TRBD2. Unmatched junction bases numbered 13, after V lost 3 bases and J lost 8 bases. CDR3 length: 16 residues. CDR1 LNHDA and CDR2 SQIVND come from the germline V gene (reference sequence). CDR3 bases: TGTGCCAGTAGTATCCAAGAACTAGCGTATTCGGATGAGCAGTTCTTC. It is translated as CASSIQELAYSDEQFF.

The rearrangement uses TRBV4-2 and TRBJ2-3; perhaps TRBD2 as D (6 bases). The CDR3 is 16 amino acids. Germline assignment: CDR1 LGHNA and CDR2 YNFKEQ. Trimming pared 5 bases from V and 3 bases from J, leaving 18 bases between. The CDR3, as DNA: TGTGCCAGCAGCAGACCCCGGGAGCGCCCTACAGATACGCAGTATTTT. Translation gives CASSRPRERPTDTQYF.

The chain is built from TRBV7-9 and TRBJ2-2, with 13 bases aligning to TRBD2. The CDR3 loop spans 15 amino acids. The J segment lost 5 bases and the V segment lost 5 bases, leaving 2 bases of the junction unmatched. CDR1 and CDR2 (germline): SEHNR, FQNEAQ (reference sequence). This CDR3 reads CASSRTSGRTGELFF. CDR3 nucleotide sequence: TGTGCCAGCAGCCGGACTAGCGGGAGAACCGGGGAGCTGTTTTTT.

The rearrangement uses TRBV6-2 or TRBV6-3 and TRBJ2-1, with unresolved D. V was cut by 1 base and J by 7 bases, with 5 bases left in between. The CDR3 sequence is 12 residues long. Germline V gene lookup returns CDR1 MNHEY and CDR2 SVGEGT. The CDR3, as DNA: TGTGCCAGCAGTTACTTCGGAAATGAGCAGTTCTTC. Amino acids: CASSYFGNEQFF.